This TCR beta chain was observed in a study of blood T cell repertoires in COVID-19. In the source study's methods: Using reference gene primer amplification, nucleated cell counts were estimated. Data came from immunoSEQ multiplex PCR; TCRdb stores just in-frame clones and leaves some out. For V, J and clone size, that table is used; D and trimming come from the DNA. Here the sample spans a few hundred thousand clones, less than 85% being singletons. V lost 3 bases and J 10 bases, leaving 19 bases between the germline ends. The CDR3 length is 15 residues. CDR1 and CDR2 (germline): GTSNPN, SVGIG (reference sequence).

The clonotype originates from a woman between 18 and 29 years old with acute or convalescent COVID-19. The material sequenced was peripheral blood. The chain combines TRBV30 with TRBJ1-6; D is perhaps TRBD1 (5 bases). DNA for the CDR3: TGTGCCTGGAGCTTAACAGCCACGGGGGACTCACCCCTCCACTTT. It specifies CAWSLTATGDSPLHF.